The sequence of this TCR beta chain was determined in a study of T cells in Graves' hyperthyroidism and ophthalmopathy. Study-level information: Before any treatment, at initial diagnosis, peripheral blood was collected. Whole-study results and caveats: It was a median approximately 6.9 months before onset that the model predicted ophthalmopathy. Expanded thyroid clonotypes (above 0.001) were mostly also found in blood.

As regards this clonotype: What it binds is unknown.

What was amplified from RNA transcripts were TCR beta CDR3 regions. Researchers ran a first-round RT-PCR on the TCR CDR3 using the HTBI primer set. From the multiplex PCR reads, TCRdb called clonotypes with MiXCR, one entry per CDR3 protein. The table has roughly 420,000 distinct CDR3 sequences, around 16% seen once; the top ten hold about 14%. CDR1 is SGHRS and CDR2 is YFSETQ in the germline V gene. V was clipped by 0 bases and J by 7 bases, with 17 bases between them. This CDR3 contains 15 residues. Sequencing used blood. This chain uses TRBV5-1 with TRBJ2-7; D uncertain. This TCR was recovered from a woman aged 18-30 years with Graves' hyperthyroidism. The CDR3 loop is CASSLVQTSVGEQYF. The CDR3 DNA sequence: TGCGCCAGCAGCTTGGTTCAGACGAGTGTTGGGGAGCAGTACTTC.